Presented here are 27 T cell receptor beta chains from one specimen sequenced in a study of CD8 T cells in ankylosing spondylitis. TCRdb ran MiXCR on the 5' RACE reads and lists one entry per CDR3 protein. The repertoire holds roughly 150,000 distinct CDR3 sequences, around a third seen once, with 6% in the top ten. The specimen sequenced was synovial fluid, either unsorted or a sorted T cell fraction (not recorded which). The receptors derive from a male donor with ankylosing spondylitis.

The rearrangement uses TRBV4-1 and TRBJ2-3; 8 bases line up with TRBD1. This CDR3 comprises 15 residues. Unmatched junction bases numbered 2, after V lost 3 bases and J lost 0 bases. Germline V CDR1 and CDR2: MGHRA, YSYEKL. The CDR3 is CASSHQGASTDTQYF. The CDR3 DNA sequence: TGCGCCAGCAGCCACCAGGGGGCTAGCACAGATACGCAGTATTTT.

In DNA, the CDR3 is TGTGCCAGCAGTTTAATACCCCCCCTCGGGGAGCTGTTTTTT. Protein sequence: CASSLIPPLGELFF. The V and J genes are TRBV12-3 or TRBV12-4 and TRBJ2-2; D gene ambiguous. With 2 bases removed from V and 7 bases from J, the gap between germline ends came to 11 bases. The CDR3 has 14 residues.

The rearrangement uses TRBV10-3 and TRBJ1-5; a weak D match, TRBD1 (5 bases). The V gene's germline CDR1 is ENHRY and CDR2 SYGVKD. V lost 0 bases and J 4 bases, leaving 10 bases between the germline ends. CDR3 length: 15 residues. The CDR3 nucleotides are TGTGCCATCAGTGAGTCGGGGGAACGTAATCAGCCCCAGCATTTT. Its protein product is CAISESGERNQPQHF.

This chain connects TRBV4-3 to TRBJ2-2; TRBD1 aligns across 9 bases. CDR1 LGHNA and CDR2 YSLEER come from the germline V gene. The V and J ends lost 4 bases and 1 base, in that order; junction bases with no gene match: 7. The CDR3 extends over 17 amino acids. The DNA of the CDR3 is TGCGCCAGCAGCCTATATTACAGGGGGCAGAACACCGGGGAGCTGTTTTTT. It codes for CASSLYYRGQNTGELFF.

This clonotype showed up many times. The rearrangement joins TRBV6-5 to TRBJ2-5, with D possibly being TRBD2 (6 bases). Trimming pared 0 bases from V and 4 bases from J, leaving 18 bases between. The CDR3 has 17 amino acids. Looked up from germline, CDR1 is MNHEY and CDR2 is SVGAGI. In DNA, the CDR3 is TGTGCCAGCAGTTACTCGTTTACTGAGGGAGGAAGAGAGACCCAGTACTTC. Its translation: CASSYSFTEGGRETQYF.

The chain joins TRBV10-3 to TRBJ1-5; D is uncertain. Germline V gives CDR1 ENHRY, CDR2 SYGVKD. CDR3 length equals 13 residues. V dropped 6 bases and J dropped 0 bases, with 6 bases sitting between them. The CDR3, as DNA: TGTGCCATCAGGGGATATAGCAATCAGCCCCAGCATTTT. Protein product: CAIRGYSNQPQHF.

The V and J genes are TRBV6-2 or TRBV6-3 and TRBJ2-7; 12 bases map to TRBD2. V lost 6 bases and J lost 0; bases outside the gene matches: 3. The germline V gene has CDR1 MNHEY and CDR2 SVGEGT. This CDR3 is 15 amino acids long. CDR3 residues: CASRGLAGHSYEQYF. The CDR3 DNA is TGTGCCAGCAGAGGACTAGCGGGACACTCCTACGAGCAGTACTTC.

This chain connects TRBV5-8 to TRBJ1-1; a possible D gene is TRBD1 (5 bases). This CDR3 has 16 residues. Trimming pared 1 base from V and 5 bases from J, leaving 18 bases between. The V gene's germline CDR1 is SGHTS and CDR2 YDEGEE. The CDR3 DNA follows: TGTGCCAGCAGCTTGCGCCAACTTGGGGCGAGGACTGAAGCTTTCTTT. This translates into CASSLRQLGARTEAFF.

This clonotype was observed a handful of times. V gene TRBV15 combines with J gene TRBJ1-2; 7 bases are a match to TRBD1. The CDR3 is 14 amino acids. CDR1 LNHNV and CDR2 YYDKDF come from the germline V gene (reference sequence). V lost 4 bases, J lost 4 bases, and 6 bases stayed unmatched. The CDR3 sequence is CATSKHRDSYGYTF. The CDR3, as DNA: TGTGCCACCAGCAAACACCGGGACAGCTATGGCTACACCTTC.

This clonotype was recorded at least ten times. The chain links TRBV7-9 to TRBJ2-7; 9 bases map to TRBD2. CDR1 and CDR2 from the germline V gene are SEHNR and FQNEAQ (reference sequence). The CDR3 runs to 13 residues. The ends lost 0 bases at V and 6 bases at J; junction bases unmatched: 0. This CDR3 is CASSLATSGEQYF. The CDR3 DNA is TGTGCCAGCAGCTTAGCGACTAGCGGCGAGCAGTACTTC.

The chain recombines TRBV18 with TRBJ2-3, with 7 bases that match TRBD1. Germline lookup yields CDR1 KGHSH and CDR2 LQKENI. This CDR3 region has 15 residues. With 3 bases clipped from V and 4 bases from J, the junction kept 7 bases outside the gene matches. CDR3 amino acids: CASSPITGAADTQYF. Written as DNA, the CDR3 is TGTGCCAGCTCACCGATTACAGGGGCGGCAGATACGCAGTATTTT.

The J gene is TRBJ1-3, the V gene TRBV4-1; D uncertain. Germline V lookup: CDR1 MGHRA, CDR2 YSYEKL. The length of the CDR3 is 14 residues. The V end was cut by 4 bases, the J end by 1 base, with 8 bases between. This CDR3 reads CASSRGISGNTIYF. CDR3 in DNA: TGCGCCAGCAGCCGAGGGATTTCTGGAAACACCATATATTTT.

This clonotype appeared a few times. The rearrangement joins TRBV5-1 to TRBJ1-3; a weak D match, TRBD1 (6 bases). Trimming took 5 bases from V and 0 from J, leaving 12 bases between them. Germline V lookup: CDR1 SGHRS, CDR2 YFSETQ. The CDR3 has 15 amino acids. The CDR3 DNA reads as TGCGCCAGCAGGCGGGACACGAGCTCTGGAAACACCATATATTTT. It encodes CASRRDTSSGNTIYF.

The chain uses TRBV12-3 or TRBV12-4 and TRBJ2-2; D not certain. V was trimmed by 5 bases and J by 8 bases, leaving 12 bases between them. The CDR3 is made up of 13 amino acids. The CDR3 region is CASSPKLEGELFF. The DNA for the CDR3 is TGTGCCAGCAGTCCAAAATTGGAAGGGGAGCTGTTTTTT.

This clonotype was counted many times. The rearrangement joins TRBV12-3 or TRBV12-4 to TRBJ2-7; perhaps D is TRBD1 or TRBD2 (6 bases each). The CDR3 runs 13 residues. V lost 3 bases to trimming and J lost 4 bases, with 10 bases between them. The CDR3 is CASSLGGQYEQYF. CDR3 in DNA: TGTGCCAGCAGTTTGGGGGGACAATACGAGCAGTACTTC.

The V call is TRBV7-9, the J call TRBJ2-7; TRBD1 agrees at 7 bases. CDR3 length: 14 residues. Per the germline V gene, CDR1 is SEHNR and CDR2 is FQNEAQ (reference sequence). Unmatched junction bases numbered 4, after V lost 5 bases and J lost 0 bases. CDR3 sequence (DNA): TGTGCCAGCAGCCCAGCAGGGGGCTCCTACGAGCAGTACTTC. Translation: CASSPAGGSYEQYF.

The CDR3 sequence is CASSLVPRPLHF. CDR3 DNA: TGTGCCAGCAGCTTGGTCCCGCGGCCCCTCCACTTT. This chain uses TRBV5-8 with TRBJ1-6; no reliable D call. The CDR3 is 12 residues long. The ends were cut back, 0 bases at V and 13 bases at J, with 8 bases in the middle. Germline V gene data show CDR1 as SGHTS and CDR2 as YDEGEE.

The gene calls are TRBV5-1 and TRBJ2-7; 11 positions match TRBD1. The J segment lost 3 bases and the V segment lost 0 bases, leaving 5 bases of the junction unmatched. This CDR3 region has 16 residues. Germline lookup yields CDR1 SGHRS and CDR2 YFSETQ. CDR3 protein: CASSLAGQGAGYEQYF. CDR3 sequence (DNA): TGCGCCAGCAGCTTGGCCGGACAGGGGGCAGGCTACGAGCAGTACTTC.

V is TRBV27 and J is TRBJ1-5; the D gene is possibly TRBD1 (5 bases). Germline V CDR1 and CDR2: MNHEY, SMNVEV (reference sequence). V dropped 0 bases and J dropped 8 bases, with 8 bases sitting between them. The CDR3 runs to 13 residues. CDR3 residues: CASSLSGGKPQHF. Written as DNA, the CDR3 is TGTGCCAGCAGTTTATCGGGGGGAAAGCCCCAGCATTTT.

There are a few counts of this clonotype. The chain joins TRBV12-3 or TRBV12-4 to TRBJ1-5; D unresolved. With 4 bases removed from V and 0 bases from J, the gap between germline ends came to 7 bases. The length of the CDR3 is 14 residues. The CDR3 loop is CASSYGFSNQPQHF. CDR3 DNA sequence: TGTGCCAGCAGTTACGGTTTTAGCAATCAGCCCCAGCATTTT.

This clonotype came up a few times. This chain connects TRBV9 to TRBJ1-1, with D uncertain. V was shortened by 0 bases and J by 1 base, with 4 bases between the two germline ends. This CDR3 region has 13 residues. Germline V gene sequence: CDR1 SGDLS, CDR2 YYNGEE. The CDR3 nucleotides read TGTGCCAGCAGCGTAGAGGAGAACACTGAAGCTTTCTTT. Translation: CASSVEENTEAFF.

The chain employs TRBV24-1 and TRBJ2-7; D remains unclear. This CDR3 is built from 13 residues. Germline values: CDR1 KGHDR, CDR2 SFDVKD. Trimming took off 7 bases at V and 3 bases at J, with 12 bases between the two ends. The chain's CDR3 is CATSSGDSYEQYF. The CDR3 bases are TGTGCCACCAGCTCTGGGGATAGCTACGAGCAGTACTTC.

This chain connects TRBV12-3 or TRBV12-4 to TRBJ2-1; no clear D. This CDR3 spans 17 amino acids. V lost 2 bases, J lost 0 bases, and 14 bases lay in between. The CDR3 is CASSLSDLPSSYNEQFF. The DNA of the CDR3 is TGTGCCAGCAGTTTATCCGACCTACCGAGCTCCTACAATGAGCAGTTCTTC.

J is TRBJ1-2 and V is TRBV5-1, with a tentative D call TRBD1 (5 bases). The V gene's germline CDR1 is SGHRS and CDR2 YFSETQ. Deletions cut 5 bases from V and 2 bases from J, with 10 bases between. This CDR3 is built from 13 residues. CDR3 in DNA: TGCGCCAGCAGTCAAGACAGAAACTATGGCTACACCTTC. This codes for CASSQDRNYGYTF.

This clonotype was recorded a few times. The chain links TRBV20-1 to TRBJ2-1, with 11 bases aligning to TRBD2. V shed 3 bases and J 0 bases; nucleotides not matched to a gene: 7. This CDR3 comprises 17 residues. Germline V gene sequence: CDR1 DFQATT, CDR2 SNEGSKA (reference sequence). The CDR3 DNA is TGCAGTGCTAGGACCCCCACTAGCGGGAGCTCCTACAATGAGCAGTTCTTC. Protein sequence: CSARTPTSGSSYNEQFF.

This chain links TRBV4-2 with TRBJ2-1; 8 positions match TRBD2. From germline, CDR1 is LGHNA and CDR2 YNFKEQ. The CDR3 is 18 residues long. With V trimmed by 0 bases and J by 4 bases, 11 bases remained unmatched. The CDR3 bases are TGTGCCAGCAGCCAAGATTTGTTGGCGGGGGGCAGGTACAATGAGCAGTTCTTC. Encoded protein: CASSQDLLAGGRYNEQFF.

The CDR3 sequence: CSTEGDRVGDGYTF. Written as DNA, the CDR3 is TGCAGTACCGAGGGAGACAGGGTGGGTGATGGCTACACCTTC. The rearrangement links TRBV20-1 to TRBJ1-2, with 7 bases lining up with TRBD1. CDR1 DFQATT and CDR2 SNEGSKA come from the germline V gene (reference sequence). The junction had 15 bases not matched to a gene; V was cut back by 8 bases and J by 6 bases. The CDR3 contains 14 residues.